The clone carrying this T cell receptor beta chain was picked up one time. Its matching antigen is unknown. Here immunoSEQ multiplex PCR was the method, and the copy in TCRdb shows in-frame clones only, minus some. The profile shows roughly 700,000 clones, more than 70% of them singletons. This sample is part of a study of Ad26.COV2.S vaccination and SARS-CoV-2 variants. Overall study context: Among those in the COV1001 Ad26.COV2.S trial arm was the donor. Administration of Ad26.COV2.S was intramuscular, either once or twice 56 days apart.

Study-wide findings and caveats: Non-spike TCR breadth was similar in vaccine and placebo recipients.

Treatment noted: roughly 18 received Ad26.COV2.S at low or high dose, single or two shots; about five received placebo; per-sample allocation not given. Samples came from day 63 after the first vaccine or placebo injection. Sequenced material: peripheral blood, taken in a trial of Ad26.COV2.S vaccine versus placebo. The origin of this receptor is a person between 18 and 65 years old who received the Ad26.COV2.S COVID-19 vaccine or a placebo.

The CDR3 reads CASSPLLATENSYEQYF. DNA of the CDR3: TGTGCCAGCTCACCCCTTCTTGCGACAGAGAACTCCTACGAGCAGTACTTC. This chain uses TRBV18 with TRBJ2-7, with D possibly being TRBD1 (5 bases). Trimming took 3 bases from V and 0 from J, leaving 18 bases between them. The germline gives CDR1 KGHSH, CDR2 LQKENI. The CDR3 is 17 residues long.